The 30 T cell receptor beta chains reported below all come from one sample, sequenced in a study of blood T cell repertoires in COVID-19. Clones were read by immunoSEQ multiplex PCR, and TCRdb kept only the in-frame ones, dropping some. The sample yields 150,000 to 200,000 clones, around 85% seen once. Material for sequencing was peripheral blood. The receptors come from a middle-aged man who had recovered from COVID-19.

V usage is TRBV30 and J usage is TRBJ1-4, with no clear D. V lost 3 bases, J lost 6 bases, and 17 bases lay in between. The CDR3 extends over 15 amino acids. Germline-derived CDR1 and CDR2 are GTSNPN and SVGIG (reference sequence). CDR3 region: CAWRNKKIADEKLFF. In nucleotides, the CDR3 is TGTGCCTGGAGGAATAAAAAGATTGCGGATGAAAAACTGTTTTTT.

Here the CDR3 DNA reads TGCGCCAGCAGTAAGGGGGACGGCGACACTGAAGCTTTCTTT. Protein: CASSKGDGDTEAFF. V is TRBV5-1 and J is TRBJ1-1; a possible D gene is TRBD1 (6 bases). This CDR3 spans 14 amino acids. The V end was cut by 5 bases, the J end by 3 bases, with 14 bases between. Germline values: CDR1 SGHRS, CDR2 YFSETQ.

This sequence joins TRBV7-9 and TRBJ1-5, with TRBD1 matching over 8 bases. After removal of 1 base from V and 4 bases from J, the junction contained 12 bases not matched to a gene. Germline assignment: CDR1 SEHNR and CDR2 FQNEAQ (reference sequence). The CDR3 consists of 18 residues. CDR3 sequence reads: CASSLVFSTGDRNQPQHF. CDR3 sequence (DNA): TGTGCCAGCAGCTTAGTGTTTTCGACAGGGGATAGGAATCAGCCCCAGCATTTT. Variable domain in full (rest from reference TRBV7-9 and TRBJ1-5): DTGVSQNPRHKITKRGQNVTFRCDPISEHNRLYWYRQTLGQGPEFLTYFQNEAQLEKSRLLSDRFSAERPKGSFSTLEIQRTEQGDSAMYLCASSLVFSTGDRNQPQHFGDGTRLSIL.

The CDR3 DNA sequence: TGTGCCAGTAGTATTCCGGGACAGGGTGACTATGGCTACACCTTC. Amino acids: CASSIPGQGDYGYTF. This sequence joins TRBV19 and TRBJ1-2, with 9 bases that match TRBD1. V was pared by 3 bases and J by 3 bases, with 5 bases of the junction left unmatched. The length of the CDR3 is 15 residues. Germline-derived CDR1 and CDR2 are LNHDA and SQIVND (reference sequence).

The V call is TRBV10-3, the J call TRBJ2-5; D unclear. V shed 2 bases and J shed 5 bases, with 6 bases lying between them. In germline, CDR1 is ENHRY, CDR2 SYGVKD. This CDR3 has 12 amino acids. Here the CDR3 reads CAISEPRETQYF. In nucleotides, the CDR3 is TGTGCCATCAGTGAGCCACGGGAGACCCAGTACTTC.

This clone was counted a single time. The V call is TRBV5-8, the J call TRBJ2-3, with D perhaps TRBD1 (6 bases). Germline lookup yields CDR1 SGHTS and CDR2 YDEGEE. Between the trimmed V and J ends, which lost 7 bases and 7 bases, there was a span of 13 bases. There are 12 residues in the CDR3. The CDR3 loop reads CASYRVRYTQYF. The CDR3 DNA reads TGTGCCAGCTACAGGGTTAGGTATACGCAGTATTTT.

The CDR3 here is CASQANRTNTEAFF. The CDR3 DNA reads as TGTGCCAGCCAGGCAAATCGGACTAACACTGAAGCTTTCTTT. The rearrangement links TRBV21-1 to TRBJ1-1. TRBV21-1 corresponds to a pseudogene. The CDR3 is 14 residues long.

CDR3 bases: TGTGCCAGTAACAGGGACGCTGAAGCTTTCTTT. Translation: CASNRDAEAFF. The chain joins TRBV19 to TRBJ1-1, with D perhaps TRBD1 (6 bases). The CDR3 runs 11 residues. Germline CDR1 and CDR2: LNHDA and SQIVND (reference sequence). Between the trimmed V and J ends, which lost 7 bases and 6 bases, there was a span of 9 bases.

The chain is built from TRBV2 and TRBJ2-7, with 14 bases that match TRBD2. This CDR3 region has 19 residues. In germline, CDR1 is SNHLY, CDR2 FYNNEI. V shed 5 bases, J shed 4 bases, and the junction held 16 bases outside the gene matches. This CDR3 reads CASSFPGLAGEGPSYEQYF. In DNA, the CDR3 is TGTGCCAGCAGTTTCCCGGGACTAGCGGGAGAGGGGCCCTCGTACGAGCAGTACTTC. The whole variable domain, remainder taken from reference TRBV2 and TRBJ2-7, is EPEVTQTPSHQVTQMGQEVILRCVPISNHLYFYWYRQILGQKVEFLVSFYNNEISEKSEIFDDQFSVERPDGSNFTLKIRSTKLEDSAMYFCASSFPGLAGEGPSYEQYFGPGTRLTVT.

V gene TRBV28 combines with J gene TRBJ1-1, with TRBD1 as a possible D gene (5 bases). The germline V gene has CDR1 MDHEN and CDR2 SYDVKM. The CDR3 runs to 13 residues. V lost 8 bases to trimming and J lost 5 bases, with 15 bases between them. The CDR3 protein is CASRISGGTEAFF. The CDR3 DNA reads TGTGCCAGCCGTATTTCGGGGGGAACTGAAGCTTTCTTT. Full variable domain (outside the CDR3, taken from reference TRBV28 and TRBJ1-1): DVKVTQSSRYLVKRTGEKVFLECVQDMDHENMFWYRQDPGLGLRLIYFSYDVKMKEKGDIPEGYSVSREKKERFSLILESASTNQTSMYLCASRISGGTEAFFGQGTRLTVV.

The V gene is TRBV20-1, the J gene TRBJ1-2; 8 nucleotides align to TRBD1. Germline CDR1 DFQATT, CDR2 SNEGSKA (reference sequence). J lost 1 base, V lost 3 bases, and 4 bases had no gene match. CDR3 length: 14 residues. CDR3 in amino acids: CSASLTGDNYGYTF. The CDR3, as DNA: TGCAGTGCTAGTCTGACAGGGGATAACTATGGCTACACCTTC.

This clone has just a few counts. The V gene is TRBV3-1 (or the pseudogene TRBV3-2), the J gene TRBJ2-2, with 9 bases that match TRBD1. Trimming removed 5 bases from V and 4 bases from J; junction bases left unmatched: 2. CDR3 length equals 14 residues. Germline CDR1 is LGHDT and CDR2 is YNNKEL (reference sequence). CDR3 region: CASSDRGITGELFF. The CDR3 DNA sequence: TGTGCCAGCAGCGACAGGGGGATCACCGGGGAGCTGTTTTTT.

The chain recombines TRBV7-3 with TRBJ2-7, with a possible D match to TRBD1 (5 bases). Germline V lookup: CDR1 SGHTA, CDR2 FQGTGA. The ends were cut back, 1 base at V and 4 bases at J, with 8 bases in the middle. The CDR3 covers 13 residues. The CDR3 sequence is CASSLNAGYEQYF. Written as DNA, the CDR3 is TGTGCCAGCAGCTTAAATGCAGGGTACGAGCAGTACTTC.

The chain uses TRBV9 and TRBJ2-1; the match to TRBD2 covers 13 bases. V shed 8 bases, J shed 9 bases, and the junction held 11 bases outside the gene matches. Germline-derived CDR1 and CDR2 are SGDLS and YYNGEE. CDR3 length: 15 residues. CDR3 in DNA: TGTGCCAGTTCACTCACGGGACTAGCGGGATCTGAGCAGTTCTTC. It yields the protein CASSLTGLAGSEQFF.

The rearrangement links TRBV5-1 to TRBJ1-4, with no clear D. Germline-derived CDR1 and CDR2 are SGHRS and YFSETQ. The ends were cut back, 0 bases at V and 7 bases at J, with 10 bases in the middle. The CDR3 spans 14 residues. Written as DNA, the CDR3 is TGCGCCAGCAGCTTGGCACCGCGATCTGAAAAACTGTTTTTT. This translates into CASSLAPRSEKLFF.

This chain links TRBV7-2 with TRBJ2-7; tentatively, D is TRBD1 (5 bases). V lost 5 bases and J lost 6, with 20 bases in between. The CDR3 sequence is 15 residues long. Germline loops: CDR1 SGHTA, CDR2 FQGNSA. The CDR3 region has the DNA TGTGCCAGCAGCGAAGTGGCACAGGCTGGGGTCGAGCAGTACTTC. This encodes CASSEVAQAGVEQYF.

The CDR3 bases are TGCGCCAGCAGCTTGCGTTGGACAGAGAATGCCGAAAATGAGCAGTTCTTC. Its protein product is CASSLRWTENAENEQFF. The V and J genes are TRBV5-1 and TRBJ2-1; weak D call: TRBD1 (6 bases). Germline V lookup: CDR1 SGHRS, CDR2 YFSETQ. V was shortened by 1 base and J by 7 bases, with 21 bases between the two germline ends. CDR3 length: 17 residues.

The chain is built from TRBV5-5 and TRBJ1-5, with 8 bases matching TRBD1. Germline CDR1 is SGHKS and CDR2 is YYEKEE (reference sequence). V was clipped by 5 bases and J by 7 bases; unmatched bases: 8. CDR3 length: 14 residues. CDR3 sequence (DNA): TGTGCCAGCAGAAAACAGGGGGACGGACAGCCCCAGCATTTT. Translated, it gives CASRKQGDGQPQHF.

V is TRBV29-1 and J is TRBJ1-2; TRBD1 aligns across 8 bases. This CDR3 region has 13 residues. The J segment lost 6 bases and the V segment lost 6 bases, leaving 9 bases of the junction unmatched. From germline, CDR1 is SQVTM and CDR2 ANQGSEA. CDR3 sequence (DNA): TGCAGCGTCCCCCCGAGACAGGGGCATGGCTACACCTTC. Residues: CSVPPRQGHGYTF.

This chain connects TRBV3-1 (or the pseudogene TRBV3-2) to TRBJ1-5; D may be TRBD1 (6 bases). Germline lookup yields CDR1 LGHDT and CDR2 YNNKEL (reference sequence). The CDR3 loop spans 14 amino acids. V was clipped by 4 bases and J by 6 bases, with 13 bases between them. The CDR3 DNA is TGTGCCAGCAGCCCAAACGCAGGGGTTCAGCCCCAGCATTTT. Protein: CASSPNAGVQPQHF.

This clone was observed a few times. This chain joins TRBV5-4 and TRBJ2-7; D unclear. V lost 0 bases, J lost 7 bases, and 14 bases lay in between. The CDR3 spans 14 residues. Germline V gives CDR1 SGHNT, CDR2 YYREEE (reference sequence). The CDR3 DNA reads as TGTGCCAGCAGCTTGGACGCGACTTACAATGAGCAGTACTTC. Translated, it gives CASSLDATYNEQYF. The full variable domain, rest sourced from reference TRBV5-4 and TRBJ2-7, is ETGVTQSPTHLIKTRGQQVTLRCSSQSGHNTVSWYQQALGQGPQFIFQYYREEENGRGNFPPRFSGLQFPNYSSELNVNALELDDSALYLCASSLDATYNEQYFGPGTRLTVT.

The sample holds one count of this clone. This chain's CDR3 is CASSYSAGATLHF. The CDR3 region has the DNA TGTGCCAGCAGTTACTCCGCAGGGGCCACCCTCCACTTT. V and J are TRBV6-2 or TRBV6-3 and TRBJ1-6; D may be TRBD1 (6 bases). Germline V gene sequence: CDR1 MNHEY, CDR2 SVGEGT. The CDR3 contains 13 residues. V dropped 0 bases and J dropped 14 bases, with 11 bases sitting between them.

Here the CDR3 DNA reads TGTGCCTGGAGTGTACAGGGGGCAGGCACAGATACGCAGTATTTT. It yields the protein CAWSVQGAGTDTQYF. V usage is TRBV30 and J usage is TRBJ2-3, with 9 nucleotides matching TRBD1. Germline CDR1 and CDR2: GTSNPN and SVGIG (reference sequence). J gave up 1 base and V 0 bases, and 2 bases lay outside the gene matches. The CDR3 runs 15 residues.

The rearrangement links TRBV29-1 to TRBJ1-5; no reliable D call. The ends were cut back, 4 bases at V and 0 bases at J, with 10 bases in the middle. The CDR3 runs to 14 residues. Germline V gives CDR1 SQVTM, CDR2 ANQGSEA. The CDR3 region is CSVAGENSNQPQHF. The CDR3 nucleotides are TGCAGCGTTGCTGGGGAGAATAGCAATCAGCCCCAGCATTTT.

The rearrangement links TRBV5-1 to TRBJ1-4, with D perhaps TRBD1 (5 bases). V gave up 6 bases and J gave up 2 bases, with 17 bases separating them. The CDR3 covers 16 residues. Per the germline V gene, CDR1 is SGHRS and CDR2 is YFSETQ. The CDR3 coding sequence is TGCGCCAGCAAACCTTACCAGGGAGGCACTAATGAAAAACTGTTTTTT. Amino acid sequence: CASKPYQGGTNEKLFF. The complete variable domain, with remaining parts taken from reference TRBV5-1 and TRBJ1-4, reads KAGVTQTPRYLIKTRGQQVTLSCSPISGHRSVSWYQQTPGQGLQFLFEYFSETQRNKGNFPGRFSGRQFSNSRSEMNVSTLELGDSALYLCASKPYQGGTNEKLFFGSGTQLSVL.

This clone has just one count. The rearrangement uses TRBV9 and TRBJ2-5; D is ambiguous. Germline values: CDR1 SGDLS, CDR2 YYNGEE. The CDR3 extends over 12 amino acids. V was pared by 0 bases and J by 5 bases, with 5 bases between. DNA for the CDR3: TGTGCCAGCAGCGTAGTCCCTGAGACCCAGTACTTC. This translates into CASSVVPETQYF. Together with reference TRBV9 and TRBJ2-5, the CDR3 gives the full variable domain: DSGVTQTPKHLITATGQRVTLRCSPRSGDLSVYWYQQSLDQGLQFLIQYYNGEERAKGNILERFSAQQFPDLHSELNLSSLELGDSALYFCASSVVPETQYFGPGTRLLVL.

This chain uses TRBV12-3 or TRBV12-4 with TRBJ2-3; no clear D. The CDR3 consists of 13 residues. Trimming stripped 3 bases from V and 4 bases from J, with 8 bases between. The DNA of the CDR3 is TGTGCCAGCAGTTTCGTAGTCTCAGATACGCAGTATTTT. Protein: CASSFVVSDTQYF.

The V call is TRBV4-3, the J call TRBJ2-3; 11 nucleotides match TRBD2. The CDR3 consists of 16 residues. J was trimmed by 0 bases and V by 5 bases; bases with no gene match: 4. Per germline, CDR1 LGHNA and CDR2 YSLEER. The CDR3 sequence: CASSTRTSGSTDTQYF. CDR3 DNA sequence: TGCGCCAGCAGCACCCGGACTAGCGGGAGCACAGATACGCAGTATTTT.

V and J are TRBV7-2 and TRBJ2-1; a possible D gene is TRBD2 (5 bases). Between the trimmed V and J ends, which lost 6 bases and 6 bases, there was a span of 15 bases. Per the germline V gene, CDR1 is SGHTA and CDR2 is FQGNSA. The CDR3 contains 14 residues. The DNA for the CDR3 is TGTGCCAGCAGTCAAGGTGGGGAGATCAATGAGCAGTTCTTC. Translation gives CASSQGGEINEQFF. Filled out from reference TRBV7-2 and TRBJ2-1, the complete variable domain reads GAGVSQSPSNKVTEKGKDVELRCDPISGHTALYWYRQSLGQGLEFLIYFQGNSAPDKSGLPSDRFSAERTGGSVSTLTIQRTQQEDSAVYLCASSQGGEINEQFFGPGTRLTVL.

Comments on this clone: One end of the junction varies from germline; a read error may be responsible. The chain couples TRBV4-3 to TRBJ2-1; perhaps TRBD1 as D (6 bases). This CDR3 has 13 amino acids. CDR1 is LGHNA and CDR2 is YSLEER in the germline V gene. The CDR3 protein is CASSKDGKGVEFF. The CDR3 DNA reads TGCGCCAGCAGCAAAGATGGCAAGGGGGTAGAGTTCTTC.